Presented here are 31 T cell receptor beta chains from one specimen sequenced in a study of blood T cell repertoires in COVID-19. This table comes from immunoSEQ multiplex PCR, and its TCRdb copy is limited to in-frame clones, with some not included. The table has over 200,000 clones, 86% seen once. The specimen sequenced was peripheral blood. The receptors derive from a woman aged 25 to 45 who had recovered from COVID-19.

The chain employs TRBV12-3 or TRBV12-4 and TRBJ2-5, with 8 bases fitting TRBD2. After removal of 7 bases from V and 4 bases from J, the junction contained 5 bases not matched to a gene. The length of the CDR3 is 13 residues. The CDR3 coding sequence is TGTGCCAGCACGGGCGGGGGGCCAGAGACCCAGTACTTC. It yields the protein CASTGGGPETQYF.

The rearrangement uses TRBV11-2 and TRBJ1-2; 11 bases agree with TRBD1. From germline, CDR1 is SGHAT and CDR2 FQNNGV. The J segment lost 4 bases and the V segment lost 4 bases, leaving 8 bases of the junction unmatched. This CDR3 has 16 amino acids. In DNA form, the CDR3 reads TGTGCCAGCAGCTCCTTCTTCGGGACAGGGGGCTATGGCTACACCTTC. As protein: CASSSFFGTGGYGYTF.

J is TRBJ1-2 and V is TRBV30, with 11 bases aligning to TRBD1. CDR1 GTSNPN and CDR2 SVGIG come from the germline V gene (reference sequence). CDR3 length equals 15 residues. J lost 2 bases, V lost 8 bases, and 10 bases had no gene match. The CDR3, as DNA: TGTGCCGGTACCCTTGGGGACAGGGGGAACTATGGCTACACCTTC. As protein: CAGTLGDRGNYGYTF.

The chain couples TRBV4-2 to TRBJ2-7; 13 bases align to TRBD2. The V and J ends lost 1 base and 4 bases, in that order; junction bases with no gene match: 1. There are 15 residues in the CDR3. Germline lookup yields CDR1 LGHNA and CDR2 YNFKEQ. The chain's CDR3 is CASSQGLAGGYEQYF. The CDR3 nucleotides read TGTGCCAGCAGCCAAGGACTAGCGGGGGGTTACGAGCAGTACTTC.

The gene calls are TRBV2 and TRBJ2-7; weak D call: TRBD2 (7 bases). The CDR3 sequence is 15 residues long. Germline V gene data show CDR1 as SNHLY and CDR2 as FYNNEI. Trimming stripped 3 bases from V and 4 bases from J, with 16 bases between. CDR3 nucleotide sequence: TGTGCCAGCAGTGAGGGTAAGGGGGGGAGTTACGAGCAGTACTTC. Translation: CASSEGKGGSYEQYF. The variable domain in full, completed from reference TRBV2 and TRBJ2-7, reads EPEVTQTPSHQVTQMGQEVILRCVPISNHLYFYWYRQILGQKVEFLVSFYNNEISEKSEIFDDQFSVERPDGSNFTLKIRSTKLEDSAMYFCASSEGKGGSYEQYFGPGTRLTVT.

This rearrangement joins TRBV4-2 to TRBJ1-1; 8 bases are shared with TRBD1. Trimming cost V 1 base and J 4 bases; bases outside gene matches: 8. Germline assignment: CDR1 LGHNA and CDR2 YNFKEQ. The CDR3 totals 16 residues. CDR3 region: CASSQAGTGLGTEAFF. The CDR3 DNA reads as TGTGCCAGCAGCCAAGCGGGGACAGGATTGGGCACTGAAGCTTTCTTT.

This clone was found a few times. The gene calls are TRBV27 and TRBJ2-7, with TRBD2 matching 7 bases. Trimming took 6 bases from V and 4 from J; bases not matched to a gene: 9. Germline V gene data show CDR1 as MNHEY and CDR2 as SMNVEV (reference sequence). This CDR3 has 14 residues. The CDR3 nucleotides read TGTGCCAGCAGACGGCGGGGGACGTTTTACGAGCAGTACTTC. Translation: CASRRRGTFYEQYF.

J is TRBJ1-4 and V is TRBV9; TRBD1 matches 9 bases. This CDR3 is 18 amino acids long. The germline gives CDR1 SGDLS, CDR2 YYNGEE. J gave up 8 bases and V 4 bases, and 18 bases lay outside the gene matches. The CDR3 is CASSPGVGLGQGSEKLFF. In nucleotides, the CDR3 is TGTGCCAGCAGCCCAGGAGTAGGTTTGGGACAGGGTTCGGAAAAACTGTTTTTT.

The chain joins TRBV14 to TRBJ1-2; TRBD1 agrees at 7 bases. The trim removed 4 bases at V and 7 bases at J, leaving 9 bases unmatched. The CDR3 is made up of 14 amino acids. Germline CDR1 SGHDN, CDR2 FVKESK. The CDR3 DNA reads as TGTGCCAGCAGCCGAAAACAGGGGTACGCTGGCTACACCTTC. This translates into CASSRKQGYAGYTF.

The gene calls are TRBV18 and TRBJ1-2; D not certain. The CDR3 is made up of 16 amino acids. Per germline, CDR1 KGHSH and CDR2 LQKENI. V lost 2 bases and J lost 0, with 13 bases in between. The DNA of the CDR3 is TGTGCCAGCTCACCAGACACTCTCGGTACTAACTATGGCTACACCTTC. As protein: CASSPDTLGTNYGYTF.

CDR3 region: CASSLRNGEVHLEKLFF. DNA for the CDR3: TGTGCCAGCAGCTTAAGGAACGGGGAAGTGCATTTGGAAAAACTGTTTTTT. The chain recombines TRBV7-8 with TRBJ1-4; no clear D gene. The V end lost 2 bases, the J end lost 8 bases, and 21 bases lay between the germline ends. Germline V CDR1 and CDR2: SGHVS, FQNEAQ. The CDR3 consists of 17 residues.

This chain's CDR3 is CASSLSGGPTSSSYNEQFF. The DNA for the CDR3 is TGTGCCAGCAGCTTAAGCGGGGGCCCCACTTCTAGCTCCTACAATGAGCAGTTCTTC. The genes are TRBV21-1 and TRBJ2-1; the D segment call TRBD2 is taken from the table without a DNA check. TRBV21-1 is a known pseudogene. CDR3 length: 19 residues.

The table lists this clone with a count of one. V and J are TRBV5-5 and TRBJ1-6; D unresolved. V was cut by 5 bases and J by 8 bases, with 14 bases left in between. Germline CDR1 SGHKS, CDR2 YYEKEE (reference sequence). The CDR3 is 14 amino acids. CDR3 residues: CASSLPGPYSPLHF. The CDR3 bases are TGTGCCAGCAGTCTCCCGGGTCCTTATTCACCCCTCCACTTT.

The chain links TRBV6-6 to TRBJ2-5; TRBD2 agrees at 9 bases. The CDR3 is 17 residues long. The V segment lost 5 bases and the J segment 4 bases; nucleotides outside the gene matches: 14. From germline, CDR1 is MNHNY and CDR2 SVGAGI (reference sequence). The DNA of the CDR3 is TGTGCCAGCAGTCTAACGGGGGGAGCGGGGGGCCTAGAGACCCAGTACTTC. Translated: CASSLTGGAGGLETQYF.

This clone was observed a single time. This chain links TRBV27 with TRBJ2-7; 7 nucleotides agree with TRBD2. Per germline, CDR1 MNHEY and CDR2 SMNVEV (reference sequence). The CDR3 consists of 18 residues. The J segment lost 1 base and the V segment lost 8 bases, leaving 20 bases of the junction unmatched. The CDR3 loop is CASPCNLRLAPGSYEQYF. The DNA of the CDR3 is TGTGCCAGCCCCTGCAACTTAAGACTAGCTCCGGGATCCTACGAGCAGTACTTC.

The gene calls are TRBV20-1 and TRBJ2-1; TRBD1 is a possible D gene (6 bases). CDR3 length: 15 amino acids. V gave up 3 bases and J gave up 3 bases, with 15 bases separating them. Germline loops: CDR1 DFQATT, CDR2 SNEGSKA (reference sequence). CDR3 in amino acids: CSASRTGWDYNEQFF. The CDR3 DNA reads TGCAGTGCTAGTCGAACAGGGTGGGACTACAATGAGCAGTTCTTC.

This rearrangement joins TRBV7-2 to TRBJ2-7; D is possibly TRBD1 (6 bases). CDR1 is SGHTA and CDR2 is FQGNSA in the germline V gene. This CDR3 comprises 13 residues. Between the trimmed V and J ends, which lost 4 bases and 5 bases, there was a span of 12 bases. The DNA of the CDR3 is TGTGCCAGCAGCTCTTCCCCAGGGGACGAGCAGTACTTC. It yields the protein CASSSSPGDEQYF. The full variable domain, with the rest looked up from reference TRBV7-2 and TRBJ2-7, is GAGVSQSPSNKVTEKGKDVELRCDPISGHTALYWYRQSLGQGLEFLIYFQGNSAPDKSGLPSDRFSAERTGGSVSTLTIQRTQQEDSAVYLCASSSSPGDEQYFGPGTRLTVT.

The sample holds one count of this clone. The CDR3 reads CSVQEEGNSPLHF. CDR3 coding DNA: TGCAGCGTTCAGGAAGAGGGTAATTCACCCCTCCACTTT. The V gene is TRBV29-1, the J gene TRBJ1-6, with D hard to call. The CDR3 contains 13 residues. V was shortened by 5 bases and J by 6 bases, with 11 bases between the two germline ends. Germline lookup yields CDR1 SQVTM and CDR2 ANQGSEA.

The V and J genes are TRBV19 and TRBJ2-1, with D unresolved. Germline V gene data show CDR1 as LNHDA and CDR2 as SQIVND (reference sequence). The CDR3 spans 13 residues. V dropped 8 bases and J dropped 4 bases, with 12 bases sitting between them. The CDR3 nucleotides are TGTGCCAGTGGGCAGAAGATGTACAATGAGCAGTTCTTC. The encoded protein is CASGQKMYNEQFF.

Details on this clone: Germline and junction disagree at one end, which may indicate a read error. The same CDR3 is also encoded by other DNA sequences in this sample. The chain couples TRBV3-1 (or the pseudogene TRBV3-2) to TRBJ1-1, with 10 bases that match TRBD1. The germline gives CDR1 LGHDT, CDR2 YNNKEL (reference sequence). The CDR3 is 22 amino acids. CDR3: CASSQKFQKPFYPGQGNTEAFF. CDR3 nucleotides: TGTGCCAGCAGCCAGAAGTTCCAAAAACCCTTTTACCCGGGACAGGGGAACACTGAAGCCTTCTTT.

The genes are TRBV9 and TRBJ2-1, with a weak D call TRBD2 (5 bases). CDR1 is SGDLS, CDR2 YYNGEE, per germline. The CDR3 length is 13 residues. V was trimmed by 0 bases and J by 8 bases, leaving 9 bases between them. CDR3 residues: CASSVGGQYEQFF. CDR3 nucleotides: TGTGCCAGCAGCGTAGGAGGGCAGTATGAGCAGTTCTTC. The full variable domain, in which reference TRBV9 and TRBJ2-1 provide the parts outside the CDR3, is DSGVTQTPKHLITATGQRVTLRCSPRSGDLSVYWYQQSLDQGLQFLIQYYNGEERAKGNILERFSAQQFPDLHSELNLSSLELGDSALYFCASSVGGQYEQFFGPGTRLTVL.

J is TRBJ2-1 and V is TRBV7-9; D is ambiguous. This CDR3 is built from 14 residues. Germline CDR1 reads SEHNR; CDR2 reads FQNEAQ (reference sequence). V was trimmed by 5 bases and J by 8 bases, leaving 16 bases between them. The CDR3 nucleotides read TGTGCCAGCAGCCCGAACCCTAAAGAGGATGAGCAGTTCTTC. Translation: CASSPNPKEDEQFF.

This rearrangement joins TRBV25-1 to TRBJ2-5, with 8 bases aligning to TRBD2. Trimming removed 3 bases from V and 4 bases from J; junction bases left unmatched: 10. Germline CDR1 and CDR2: MGHDK and SYGVNS. CDR3 length: 16 amino acids. The CDR3 DNA reads TGTGCCAGCAGTGACCCAGGACTAGCTCAGGGAGAGACCCAGTACTTC. It encodes CASSDPGLAQGETQYF.

The sample holds a few counts of this clone. The chain is built from TRBV6-2 or TRBV6-3 and TRBJ1-5; no reliable D call. The CDR3 runs to 14 residues. Between the trimmed V and J ends, which lost 0 bases and 5 bases, there was a span of 8 bases. Germline loops: CDR1 MNHEY, CDR2 SVGEGT. CDR3 region: CASSYSEYYQPQHF. DNA for the CDR3: TGTGCCAGCAGTTACTCGGAGTATTATCAGCCCCAGCATTTT.

A few counts support this clone. The chain carries TRBV2 and TRBJ2-7; D call uncertain. The CDR3 extends over 11 amino acids. Germline values: CDR1 SNHLY, CDR2 FYNNEI. V lost 7 bases and J lost 4, with 8 bases in between. The CDR3 coding sequence is TGTGCCAGCAAAAGCAATTACGAGCAGTACTTC. It specifies CASKSNYEQYF.

This clone was seen just once. V and J are TRBV30 and TRBJ2-7, with TRBD2 identical over 12 bases. Germline-derived CDR1 and CDR2 are GTSNPN and SVGIG (reference sequence). CDR3 length equals 14 residues. V lost 1 base and J lost 5; bases outside the gene matches: 3. The CDR3 nucleotides read TGTGCCTGGAGTGGGACTAGCGGGGTCCACGAGCAGTACTTC. It translates to CAWSGTSGVHEQYF.

This clone was recorded once. This chain connects TRBV3-1 (or the pseudogene TRBV3-2) to TRBJ2-7; no clear D gene. Trimming cost V 1 base and J 4 bases, with 8 bases left between them. Per germline, CDR1 LGHDT and CDR2 YNNKEL (reference sequence). This CDR3 region has 13 residues. The CDR3 here is CASSQVPRYEQYF. For the CDR3, the DNA is TGTGCCAGCAGCCAAGTTCCACGGTACGAGCAGTACTTC.

The CDR3 DNA is TGTGCCAGCAGCTTAGGGACAGGGGTCTATGGCTACACCTTC. This sequence encodes CASSLGTGVYGYTF. V is TRBV7-9 and J is TRBJ1-2, with 9 bases that match TRBD1. Germline V gene lookup returns CDR1 SEHNR and CDR2 FQNEAQ (reference sequence). V was pared by 1 base and J by 4 bases, with 1 base of the junction left unmatched. The CDR3 is 14 amino acids.

The V and J genes are TRBV19 and TRBJ1-1, with D possibly being TRBD1 (5 bases). The CDR3 covers 13 residues. Germline CDR1 LNHDA, CDR2 SQIVND (reference sequence). The germline V and J ends were trimmed by 10 bases and 1 base, with 13 bases remaining between them. This chain's CDR3 is CATRVVGNTEAFF. The CDR3 DNA reads TGTGCCACCAGGGTGGTGGGGAACACTGAAGCTTTCTTT.

The chain employs TRBV7-6 and TRBJ1-1, with 10 bases lining up with TRBD1. CDR1 and CDR2 from the germline V gene are SGHVS and FNYEAQ. This CDR3 has 16 residues. Trimming at V came to 1 base and at J to 6 bases, leaving 8 bases not matched to a gene. The CDR3 protein is CASSLEKGQGIAEAFF. The CDR3 DNA reads TGTGCCAGCAGCTTAGAGAAGGGACAGGGGATTGCTGAAGCTTTCTTT.

This clone has only one observation. The chain couples TRBV7-2 to TRBJ2-5; maybe TRBD1 (5 bases). Germline CDR1 reads SGHTA; CDR2 reads FQGNSA. The ends were cut back, 3 bases at V and 1 base at J, with 9 bases in the middle. CDR3 length: 14 amino acids. This CDR3 is CASSFRAPQETQYF. Written as DNA, the CDR3 is TGTGCCAGCAGCTTCAGGGCACCCCAAGAGACCCAGTACTTC.